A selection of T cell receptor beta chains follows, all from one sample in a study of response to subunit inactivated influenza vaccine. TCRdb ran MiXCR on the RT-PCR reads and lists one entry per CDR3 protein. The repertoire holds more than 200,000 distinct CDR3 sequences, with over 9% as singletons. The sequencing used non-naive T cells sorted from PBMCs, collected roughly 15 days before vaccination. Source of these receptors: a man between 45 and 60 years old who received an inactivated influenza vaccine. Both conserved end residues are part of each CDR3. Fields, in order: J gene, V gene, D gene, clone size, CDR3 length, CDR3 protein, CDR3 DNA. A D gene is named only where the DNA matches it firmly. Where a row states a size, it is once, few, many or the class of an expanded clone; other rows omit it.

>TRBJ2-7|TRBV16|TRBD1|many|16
CASSLSTGATSYEQYF
TGTGCCAGCAGCCTATCTACAGGGGCGACCTCCTACGAGCAGTACTTC
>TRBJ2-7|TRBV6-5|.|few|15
CASSYSRGGNYEQYF
TGTGCCAGCAGTTACTCAAGAGGGGGAAACTACGAGCAGTACTTC
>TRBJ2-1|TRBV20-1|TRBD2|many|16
CSAWGGSGGLSNEQFF
TGCAGTGCTTGGGGGGGGAGCGGGGGGCTCTCCAATGAGCAGTTCTTC
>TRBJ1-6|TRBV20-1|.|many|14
CSARVGPTSSPLHF
TGCAGTGCTAGAGTGGGACCAACGAGTTCACCCCTCCACTTT
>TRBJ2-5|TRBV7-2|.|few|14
CASSLGLYQETQYF
TGTGCCAGCAGCTTAGGGCTCTACCAAGAGACCCAGTACTTC
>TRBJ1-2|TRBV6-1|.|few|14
CASSEVYSNYGYTF
TGTGCCAGCAGTGAAGTGTACAGTAACTATGGCTACACCTTC
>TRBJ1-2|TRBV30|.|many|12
CAFGRANYGYTF
TGTGCCTTCGGTCGGGCCAACTATGGCTACACCTTC
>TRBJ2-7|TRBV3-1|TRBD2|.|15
CASSIGTSGSDEQYF
TGTGCCAGCAGCATCGGGACTAGCGGGAGTGACGAGCAGTACTTC
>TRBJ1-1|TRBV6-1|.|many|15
CASSPRERVNTEAFF
TGTGCCAGCAGTCCCAGGGAACGGGTGAACACTGAAGCTTTCTTT
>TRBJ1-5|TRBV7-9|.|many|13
CASSLSSNQPQHF
TGTGCCAGCAGCTTAAGCAGCAATCAGCCCCAGCATTTT
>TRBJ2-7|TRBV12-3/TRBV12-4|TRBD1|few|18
CASSRLLPGTAFPYEQYF
TGTGCCAGCAGTCGACTTTTGCCGGGGACAGCTTTCCCCTACGAGCAGTACTTC
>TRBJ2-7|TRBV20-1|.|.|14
CSARLPGSGYEQYF
TGCAGTGCTAGATTACCCGGGTCCGGGTACGAGCAGTACTTC
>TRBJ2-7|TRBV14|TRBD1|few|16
CASSAIYPDRDHEQYF
TGTGCCAGCAGCGCGATATACCCGGACAGGGACCACGAGCAGTACTTC
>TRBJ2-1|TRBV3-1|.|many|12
CASSQVDNEQFF
TGTGCCAGCAGCCAAGTTGACAATGAGCAGTTCTTC
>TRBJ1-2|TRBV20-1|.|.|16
CSARGRDRLANYGYTF
TGCAGTGCTAGGGGGCGGGACCGTCTAGCTAACTATGGCTACACCTTC
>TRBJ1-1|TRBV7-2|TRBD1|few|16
CASSLIAGGVGTEAFF
TGTGCCAGCAGCTTGATTGCAGGGGGCGTTGGCACTGAAGCTTTCTTT
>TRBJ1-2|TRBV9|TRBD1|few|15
CASSVDPGQGNGYTF
TGTGCCAGCAGCGTAGACCCGGGACAGGGTAATGGCTACACCTTC
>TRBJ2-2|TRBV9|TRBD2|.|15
CASSVVSGRAGELFF
TGTGCCAGCAGCGTAGTTAGCGGGAGGGCCGGGGAGCTGTTTTTT
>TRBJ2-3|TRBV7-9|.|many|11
CASSLTDTQYF
TGTGCCAGCAGCTTAACAGATACGCAGTATTTT
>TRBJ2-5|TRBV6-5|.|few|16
CASSYSTSGAGETQYF
TGTGCCAGCAGTTACTCTACGTCGGGGGCCGGTGAGACCCAGTACTTC
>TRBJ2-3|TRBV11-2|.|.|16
CASSLGTGWSTDTQYF
TGTGCCAGCAGCTTAGGTACGGGTTGGAGCACAGATACGCAGTATTTT